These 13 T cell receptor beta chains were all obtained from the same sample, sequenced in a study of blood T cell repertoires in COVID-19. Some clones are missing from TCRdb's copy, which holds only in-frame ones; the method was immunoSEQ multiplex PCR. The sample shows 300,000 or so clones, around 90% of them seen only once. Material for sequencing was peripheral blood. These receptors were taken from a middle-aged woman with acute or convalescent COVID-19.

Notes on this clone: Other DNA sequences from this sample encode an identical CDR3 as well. The CDR3 DNA reads as TGTGCCAGCAGTTACTCGCCGGGAAACTATGGCTACACCTTC. Amino acids: CASSYSPGNYGYTF. The V call is TRBV6-5, the J call TRBJ1-2; D gene unclear. Trimming removed 0 bases at V and 2 bases at J, with 7 bases between. The CDR3 extends over 14 amino acids. The germline V gene has CDR1 MNHEY and CDR2 SVGAGI.

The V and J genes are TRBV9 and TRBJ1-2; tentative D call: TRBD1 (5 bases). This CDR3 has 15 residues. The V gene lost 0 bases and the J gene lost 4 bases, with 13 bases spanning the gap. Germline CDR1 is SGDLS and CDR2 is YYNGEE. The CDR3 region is CASSVEAGKGYGYTF. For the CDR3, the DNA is TGTGCCAGCAGCGTAGAGGCAGGGAAGGGCTATGGCTACACCTTC.

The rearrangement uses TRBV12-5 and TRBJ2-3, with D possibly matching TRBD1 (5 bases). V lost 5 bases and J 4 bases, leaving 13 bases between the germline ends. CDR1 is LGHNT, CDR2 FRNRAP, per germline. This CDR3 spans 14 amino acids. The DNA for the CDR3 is TGTGCTAGTGGTCCGGACACAAAATCAGATACGCAGTATTTT. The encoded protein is CASGPDTKSDTQYF.

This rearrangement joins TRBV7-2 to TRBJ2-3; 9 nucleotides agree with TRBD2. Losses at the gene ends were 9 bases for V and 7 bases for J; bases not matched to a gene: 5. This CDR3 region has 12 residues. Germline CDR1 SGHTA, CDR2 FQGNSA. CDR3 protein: CASLAGTNTQYF. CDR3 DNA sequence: TGTGCCAGTCTAGCGGGGACAAATACGCAGTATTTT.

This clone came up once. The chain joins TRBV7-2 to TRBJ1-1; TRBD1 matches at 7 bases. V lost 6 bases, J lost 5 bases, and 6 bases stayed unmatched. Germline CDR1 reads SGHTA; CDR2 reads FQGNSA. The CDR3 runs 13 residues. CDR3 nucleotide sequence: TGTGCCAGCAGGCCAGGGGGTGGGACTGAAGCTTTCTTT. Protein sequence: CASRPGGGTEAFF.

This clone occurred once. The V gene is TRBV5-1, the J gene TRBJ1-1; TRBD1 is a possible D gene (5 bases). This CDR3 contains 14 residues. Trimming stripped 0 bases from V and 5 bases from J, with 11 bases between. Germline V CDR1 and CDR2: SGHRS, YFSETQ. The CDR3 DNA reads TGCGCCAGCAGCTTGGATGGGGGGAGGACTGAAGCTTTCTTT. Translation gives CASSLDGGRTEAFF.

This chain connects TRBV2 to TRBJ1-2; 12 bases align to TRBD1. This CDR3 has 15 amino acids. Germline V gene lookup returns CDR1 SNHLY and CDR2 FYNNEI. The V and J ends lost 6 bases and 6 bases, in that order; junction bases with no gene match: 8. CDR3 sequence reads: CASRTGTGGFHGYTF. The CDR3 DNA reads TGTGCCAGCAGAACTGGGACAGGGGGCTTCCATGGCTACACCTTC.

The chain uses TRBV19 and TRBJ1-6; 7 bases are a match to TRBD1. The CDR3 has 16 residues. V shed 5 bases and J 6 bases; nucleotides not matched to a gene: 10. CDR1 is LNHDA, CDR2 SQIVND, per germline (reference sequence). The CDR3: CASSRYPGTANSPLHF. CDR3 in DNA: TGTGCCAGTAGTCGCTATCCCGGGACAGCTAATTCACCCCTCCACTTT.

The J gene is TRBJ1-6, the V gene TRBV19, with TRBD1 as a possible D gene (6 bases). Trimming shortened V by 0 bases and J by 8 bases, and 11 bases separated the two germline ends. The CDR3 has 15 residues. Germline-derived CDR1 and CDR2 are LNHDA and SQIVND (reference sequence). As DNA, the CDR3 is TGTGCCAGTAGTATAGACCCGACAGGTTATTCACCCCTCCACTTT. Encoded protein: CASSIDPTGYSPLHF.

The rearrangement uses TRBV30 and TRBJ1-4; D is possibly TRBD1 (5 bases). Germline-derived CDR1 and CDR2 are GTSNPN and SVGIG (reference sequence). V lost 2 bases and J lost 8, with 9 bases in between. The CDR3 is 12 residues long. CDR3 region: CAWSRGGEKLFF. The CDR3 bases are TGTGCCTGGAGTCGGGGGGGGGAAAAACTGTTTTTT. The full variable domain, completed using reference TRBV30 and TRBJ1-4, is SQTIHQWPATLVQPVGSPLSLECTVEGTSNPNLYWYRQAAGRGLQLLFYSVGIGQISSEVPQNLSASRPQDRQFILSSKKLLLSDSGFYLCAWSRGGEKLFFGSGTQLSVL.

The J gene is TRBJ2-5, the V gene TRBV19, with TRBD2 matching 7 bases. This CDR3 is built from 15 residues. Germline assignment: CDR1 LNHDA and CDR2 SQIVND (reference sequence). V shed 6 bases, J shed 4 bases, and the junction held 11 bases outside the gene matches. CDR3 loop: CASRSTPAGSETQYF. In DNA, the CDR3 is TGTGCCAGTAGAAGTACGCCAGCGGGGTCAGAGACCCAGTACTTC.

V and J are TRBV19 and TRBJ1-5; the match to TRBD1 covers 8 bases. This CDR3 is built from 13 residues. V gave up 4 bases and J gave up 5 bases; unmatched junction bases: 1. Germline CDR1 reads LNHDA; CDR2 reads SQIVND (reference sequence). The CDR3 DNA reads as TGTGCCAGTAGTACACAGGGGGATCAGCCCCAGCATTTT. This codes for CASSTQGDQPQHF.

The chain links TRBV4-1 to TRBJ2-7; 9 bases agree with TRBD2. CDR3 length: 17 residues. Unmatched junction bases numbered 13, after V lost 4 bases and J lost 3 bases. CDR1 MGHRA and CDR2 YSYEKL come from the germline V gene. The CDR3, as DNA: TGCGCCAGCAGCCCCTCGACTACAAGCGGGGGGAACTACGAGCAGTACGTC. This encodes CASSPSTTSGGNYEQYV.